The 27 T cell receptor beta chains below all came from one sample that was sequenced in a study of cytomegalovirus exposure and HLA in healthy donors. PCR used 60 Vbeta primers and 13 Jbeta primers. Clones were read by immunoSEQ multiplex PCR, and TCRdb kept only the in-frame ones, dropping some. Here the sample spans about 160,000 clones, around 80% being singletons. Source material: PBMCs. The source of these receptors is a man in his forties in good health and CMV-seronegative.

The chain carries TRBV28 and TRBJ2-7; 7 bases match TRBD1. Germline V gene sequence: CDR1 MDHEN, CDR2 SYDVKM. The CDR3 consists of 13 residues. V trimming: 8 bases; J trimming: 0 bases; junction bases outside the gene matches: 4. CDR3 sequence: CASCYRGSYEQYF. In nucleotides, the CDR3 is TGTGCCAGCTGTTACAGGGGCTCCTACGAGCAGTACTTC.

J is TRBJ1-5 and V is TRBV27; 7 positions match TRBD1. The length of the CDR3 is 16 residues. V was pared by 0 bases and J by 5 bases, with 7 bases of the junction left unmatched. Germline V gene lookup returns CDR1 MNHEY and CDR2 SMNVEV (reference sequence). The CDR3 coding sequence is TGTGCCAGCAGTTTATCCCGGACAGGTCTTCATCAGCCCCAGCATTTT. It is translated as CASSLSRTGLHQPQHF.

The chain's CDR3 is CASSSGGPEQYF. CDR3 DNA: TGTGCCAGCAGCTCGGGCGGGCCCGAGCAGTACTTC. This chain links TRBV28 with TRBJ2-7; a possible D gene is TRBD2 (5 bases). This CDR3 spans 12 amino acids. From germline, CDR1 is MDHEN and CDR2 SYDVKM. V was shortened by 6 bases and J by 6 bases, with 12 bases between the two germline ends.

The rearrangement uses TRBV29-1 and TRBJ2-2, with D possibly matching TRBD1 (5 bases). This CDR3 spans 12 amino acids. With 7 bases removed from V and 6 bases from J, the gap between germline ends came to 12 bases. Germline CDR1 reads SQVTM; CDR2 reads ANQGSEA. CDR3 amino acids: CSAQRGPGELFF. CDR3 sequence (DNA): TGCAGCGCCCAAAGGGGTCCCGGGGAGCTGTTTTTT.

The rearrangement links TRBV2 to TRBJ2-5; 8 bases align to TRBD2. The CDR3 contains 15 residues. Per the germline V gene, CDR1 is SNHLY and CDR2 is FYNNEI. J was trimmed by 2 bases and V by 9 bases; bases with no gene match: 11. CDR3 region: CASKRTSSGQETQYF. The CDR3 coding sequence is TGTGCCAGTAAGAGGACTAGCTCGGGACAAGAGACCCAGTACTTC.

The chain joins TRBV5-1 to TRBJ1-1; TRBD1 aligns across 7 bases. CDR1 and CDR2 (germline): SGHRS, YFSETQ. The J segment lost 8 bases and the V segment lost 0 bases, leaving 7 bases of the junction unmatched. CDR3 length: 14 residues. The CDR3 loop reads CASSLGGTEAEAFF. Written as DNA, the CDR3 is TGCGCCAGCAGCTTGGGAGGGACAGAAGCGGAAGCTTTCTTT.

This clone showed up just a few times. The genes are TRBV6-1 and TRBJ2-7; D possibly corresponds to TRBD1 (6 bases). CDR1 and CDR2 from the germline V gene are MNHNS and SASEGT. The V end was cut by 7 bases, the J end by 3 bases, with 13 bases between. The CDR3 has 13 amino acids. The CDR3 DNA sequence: TGTGCCAGCAACACCCGGGACAACTACGAGCAGTACTTC. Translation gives CASNTRDNYEQYF.

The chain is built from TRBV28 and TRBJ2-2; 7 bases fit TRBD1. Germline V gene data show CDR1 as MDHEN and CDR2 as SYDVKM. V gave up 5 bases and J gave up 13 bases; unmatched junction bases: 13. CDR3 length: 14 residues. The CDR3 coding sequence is TGTGCCAGCAGTATAGTGGAATCAGGGGGACGGCTGTTTTTT. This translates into CASSIVESGGRLFF.

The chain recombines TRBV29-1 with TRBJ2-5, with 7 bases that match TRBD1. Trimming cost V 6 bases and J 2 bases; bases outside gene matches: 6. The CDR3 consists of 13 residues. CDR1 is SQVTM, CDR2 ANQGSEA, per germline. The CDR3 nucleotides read TGCAGCGTACGTGACAGGGTTCAAGAGACCCAGTACTTC. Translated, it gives CSVRDRVQETQYF.

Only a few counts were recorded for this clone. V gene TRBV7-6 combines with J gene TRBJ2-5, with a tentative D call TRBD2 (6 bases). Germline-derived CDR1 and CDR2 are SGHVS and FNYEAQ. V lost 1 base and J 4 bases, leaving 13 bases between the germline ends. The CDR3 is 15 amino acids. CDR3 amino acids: CASSLELASRETQYF. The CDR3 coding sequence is TGTGCCAGCAGCTTAGAACTAGCTTCCCGAGAGACCCAGTACTTC.

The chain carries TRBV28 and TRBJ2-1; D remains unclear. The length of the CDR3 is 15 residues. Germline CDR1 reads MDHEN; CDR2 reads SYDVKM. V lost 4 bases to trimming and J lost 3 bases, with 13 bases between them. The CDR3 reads CASSSYLSSYNEQFF. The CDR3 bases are TGTGCCAGCAGTTCATACCTTTCTAGCTACAATGAGCAGTTCTTC. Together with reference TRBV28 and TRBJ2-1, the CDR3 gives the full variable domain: DVKVTQSSRYLVKRTGEKVFLECVQDMDHENMFWYRQDPGLGLRLIYFSYDVKMKEKGDIPEGYSVSREKKERFSLILESASTNQTSMYLCASSSYLSSYNEQFFGPGTRLTVL.

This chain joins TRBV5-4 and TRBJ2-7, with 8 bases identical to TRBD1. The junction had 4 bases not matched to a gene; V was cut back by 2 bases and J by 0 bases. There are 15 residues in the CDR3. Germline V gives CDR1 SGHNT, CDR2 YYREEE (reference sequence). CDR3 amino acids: CASSFQGANSYEQYF. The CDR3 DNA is TGTGCCAGCAGCTTTCAGGGGGCGAACTCCTACGAGCAGTACTTC.

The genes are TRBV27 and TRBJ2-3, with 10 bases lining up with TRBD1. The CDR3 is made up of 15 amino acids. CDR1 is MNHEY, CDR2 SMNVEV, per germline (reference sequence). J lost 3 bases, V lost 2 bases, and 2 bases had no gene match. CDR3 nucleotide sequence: TGTGCCAGCAGTTTAGGGACAGGGGAAACAGATACGCAGTATTTT. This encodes CASSLGTGETDTQYF.

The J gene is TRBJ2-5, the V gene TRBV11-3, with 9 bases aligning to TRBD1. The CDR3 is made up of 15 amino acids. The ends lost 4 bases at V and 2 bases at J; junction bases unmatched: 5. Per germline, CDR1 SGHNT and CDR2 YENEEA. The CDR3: CASSSTDRGQETQYF. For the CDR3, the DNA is TGTGCCAGCAGCTCAACGGACAGGGGACAAGAGACCCAGTACTTC.

CDR3 sequence (DNA): TGTGCCAGCAGTTATACTCGGACCCTCAGGGTTGCTGAAGCTTTCTTT. This codes for CASSYTRTLRVAEAFF. This chain links TRBV6-6 with TRBJ1-1, with D perhaps TRBD1 (5 bases). From germline, CDR1 is MNHNY and CDR2 SVGAGI (reference sequence). The CDR3 is 16 residues long. The V end lost 3 bases, the J end lost 6 bases, and 20 bases lay between the germline ends.

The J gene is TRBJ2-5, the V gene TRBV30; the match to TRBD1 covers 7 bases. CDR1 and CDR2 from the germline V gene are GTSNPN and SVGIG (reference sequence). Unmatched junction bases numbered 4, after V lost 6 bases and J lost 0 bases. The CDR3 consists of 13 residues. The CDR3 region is CACTQGHQETQYF. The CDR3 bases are TGTGCCTGCACACAGGGGCACCAAGAGACCCAGTACTTC.

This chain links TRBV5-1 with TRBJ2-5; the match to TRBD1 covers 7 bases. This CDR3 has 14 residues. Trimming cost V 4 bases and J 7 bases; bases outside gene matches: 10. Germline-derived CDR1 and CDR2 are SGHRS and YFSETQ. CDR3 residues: CASSNAGTVTTQYF. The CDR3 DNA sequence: TGCGCCAGCAGCAATGCCGGGACAGTCACGACCCAGTACTTC.

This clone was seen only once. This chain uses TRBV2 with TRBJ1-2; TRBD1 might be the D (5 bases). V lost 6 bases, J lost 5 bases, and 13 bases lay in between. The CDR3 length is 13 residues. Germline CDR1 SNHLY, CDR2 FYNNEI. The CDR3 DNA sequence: TGTGCCAGCAGCCCCCTGACAGTTTATGGCTACACCTTC. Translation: CASSPLTVYGYTF.

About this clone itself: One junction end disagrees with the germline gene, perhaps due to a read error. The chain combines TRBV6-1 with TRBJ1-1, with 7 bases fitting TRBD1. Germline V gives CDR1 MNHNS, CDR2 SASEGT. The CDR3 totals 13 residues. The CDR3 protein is CATSDPGRGQAFF. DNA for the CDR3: TGTGCCACCAGTGACCCCGGGAGGGGGCAGGCTTTCTTT.

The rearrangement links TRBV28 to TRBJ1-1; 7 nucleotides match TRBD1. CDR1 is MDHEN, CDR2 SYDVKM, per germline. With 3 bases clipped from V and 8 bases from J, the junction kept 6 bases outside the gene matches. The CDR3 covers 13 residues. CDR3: CASSFEGAGEAFF. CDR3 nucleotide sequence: TGTGCCAGCAGTTTTGAGGGGGCAGGAGAAGCTTTCTTT.

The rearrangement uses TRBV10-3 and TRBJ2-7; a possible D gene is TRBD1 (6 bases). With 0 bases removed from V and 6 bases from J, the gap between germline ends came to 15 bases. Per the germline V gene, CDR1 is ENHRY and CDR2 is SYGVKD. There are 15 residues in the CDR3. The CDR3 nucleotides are TGTGCCATCAGTGAGTCGACAGGAGTGGCGGGCGAGCAGTACTTC. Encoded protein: CAISESTGVAGEQYF.

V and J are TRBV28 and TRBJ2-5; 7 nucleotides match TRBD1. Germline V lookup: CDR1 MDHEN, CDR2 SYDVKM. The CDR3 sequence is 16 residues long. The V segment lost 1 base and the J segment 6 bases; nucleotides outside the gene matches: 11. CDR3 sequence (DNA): TGTGCCAGCAGTTTATACCCCCAAGACAGGGTTCAGACCCAGTACTTC. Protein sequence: CASSLYPQDRVQTQYF.

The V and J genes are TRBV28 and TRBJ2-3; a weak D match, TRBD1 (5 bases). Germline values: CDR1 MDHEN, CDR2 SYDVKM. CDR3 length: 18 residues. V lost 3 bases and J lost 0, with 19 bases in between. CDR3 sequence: CASSFFSLGQFSTDTQYF. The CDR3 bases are TGTGCCAGCAGTTTTTTTTCGTTGGGGCAGTTTAGCACAGATACGCAGTATTTT.

Written as DNA, the CDR3 is TGTGCCAGCAGTGAAACTAGCGGGGGCGTCGATGAGCAGTTCTTC. Translation: CASSETSGGVDEQFF. The J gene is TRBJ2-1, the V gene TRBV2; 11 bases map to TRBD2. The germline V gene encodes CDR1 SNHLY and CDR2 FYNNEI. V lost 2 bases to trimming and J lost 8 bases; unmatched junction nucleotides: 5. CDR3 length equals 15 residues. Complete variable domain (other parts from reference TRBV2 and TRBJ2-1): EPEVTQTPSHQVTQMGQEVILRCVPISNHLYFYWYRQILGQKVEFLVSFYNNEISEKSEIFDDQFSVERPDGSNFTLKIRSTKLEDSAMYFCASSETSGGVDEQFFGPGTRLTVL.

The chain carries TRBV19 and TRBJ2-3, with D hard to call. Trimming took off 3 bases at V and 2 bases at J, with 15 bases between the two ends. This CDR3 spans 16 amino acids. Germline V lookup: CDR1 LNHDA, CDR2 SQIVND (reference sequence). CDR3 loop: CASSIVEGSLTDTQYF. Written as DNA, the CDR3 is TGTGCCAGTAGTATCGTTGAAGGTAGCCTCACAGATACGCAGTATTTT.

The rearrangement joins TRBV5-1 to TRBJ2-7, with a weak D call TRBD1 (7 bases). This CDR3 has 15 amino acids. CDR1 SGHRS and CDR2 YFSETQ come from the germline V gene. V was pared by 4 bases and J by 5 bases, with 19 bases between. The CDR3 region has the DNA TGCGCCAGCAGCCCTGCGCAGGGGGGAGTGAACGAGCAGTACTTC. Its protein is CASSPAQGGVNEQYF.

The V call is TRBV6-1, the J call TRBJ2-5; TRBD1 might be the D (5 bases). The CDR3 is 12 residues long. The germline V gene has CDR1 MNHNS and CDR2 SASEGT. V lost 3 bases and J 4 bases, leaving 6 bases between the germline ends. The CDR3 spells CASSDDRETQYF. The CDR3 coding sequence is TGTGCCAGCAGTGATGACAGAGAGACCCAGTACTTC.